Reported below is one T cell receptor beta chain. This clonotype was seen repeatedly, ten times or more. This receptor's antigen is unknown. Nothing much larger sits one base from this clone, and base qualities are not available. V is clipped by 7 bases and J by 5 bases, and the sequence between their germline boundaries is 17 bases long. The CDR3 holds 14 amino acids from the cysteine to the phenylalanine. Kept here is only the CDR3 DNA, which spans 42 bases and is read in frame from base 1. The germline V gene specifies SGHAT as CDR1 and FQNNGV as CDR2. The meaning of the sample's treatment or condition label: live attenuated yellow fever vaccine strain. PBMCs were isolated from peripheral blood using a standard Ficoll-Paque protocol. Dynabeads CD4 and CD8 positive selection kits were used to isolate CD4 and CD8 T-cell fractions. RNA was extracted with TriZol from bulk PBMCs, CD4 and CD8 fractions, and dextramer-positive and dextramer-negative fractions.

The sample belongs to a study of T cells after yellow fever vaccination (dated by TCRdb to the late 2010s). As for the study more broadly: Libraries from fractions with low cell numbers were prepared with the SMART-Seq v4 Ultra Low Input RNA kit. To track T-cell clones before and after primary and booster YFV17D yellow fever vaccination, bulk TCR alpha and beta repertoires were sequenced longitudinally. Two healthy male donors, one aged 18 to 30 and one aged 30 to 39 years, made up the cohort. Bulk PBMC replicates and cell subsets were isolated from blood drawn at multiple timepoints before and after both primary and secondary immunization.

Overall results and qualifications from the work: Computational filtering was needed because FACS-sorted repertoires could contain abundant contaminating clonotypes from the bulk population. A small fraction of clonotypes appeared in both the CD4 and CD8 compartments, likely as a result of convergent recombination. Only a couple of donors were included in the study, so the extent to which the findings can be generalized is limited. After the booster, most clones that had expanded after primary vaccination were detected again (around 96% of CD4 and around nine tenths of CD8), suggesting broad maintenance of memory. Compared with the primary T-cell response, the secondary T-cell response was weaker but faster, peaking on day 5 rather than day 15.

TCRdb names Illumina NovaSeq 6000 as the instrument used. TCR cDNA was synthesized by 5'RACE template switching, through which a universal primer site and unique molecular identifiers were introduced. cDNA synthesis was primed from both the TCR alpha and TCR beta constant segments. Library amplification involved two PCR steps, and the second step added sample barcodes and sequencing adapters. Sequencing of libraries was performed on Illumina HiSeq 2500 (2x100 bp) or NovaSeq (2x150 bp). As for the authors' bioinformatics: Reads were demultiplexed and collapsed into UMI consensus sequences with MIGEC, and V(D)J alignment was performed with MiXCR. Vaccine-responding clonotypes were defined with edgeR using replicate PBMC samples, requiring FDR below 0.01 and a log2 fold change above 5 up to day 15. CD4 or CD8 identity was assigned to each bulk clonotype according to whether the clonotype was present at higher abundance in the sequenced CD4 repertoire or the sequenced CD8 repertoire. TCRdb handled the public reads itself, with Q25 trimming in fastp and clone calling in MiXCR, and kept productive beta chains. CDR3 protein sequences are deduplicated, and each keeps its most common genes and DNA. For this entry, the V and J calls and clone size follow TCRdb and not the study's own pipeline. Within this sample are some 300,000 distinct CDR3 sequences, with approximately 10% of them counted one time only. 3% to 4% of the sample rests with the top ten.

The sample in question was CD4+ T cells sorted from PBMCs, obtained 5 days after the yellow fever booster vaccination. The V gene is TRBV11-2 and the J gene is TRBJ2-5; 5 matching bases give a weak D call of TRBD2. This clonotype was sampled from a man aged 18 to 29 who received the YFV17D yellow fever vaccine. The nucleotide sequence reads as follows: TGTGCCAGCACCGACCTACGGGGTTGGGAGACCCAGTACTTC. This gives the protein CASTDLRGWETQYF.